A single sample is the source of the 20 T cell receptor beta chains below, sequenced in a study of T cell responses to AZD1222 COVID-19 vaccine. TCRdb's table, derived via immunoSEQ multiplex PCR, lists solely in-frame clones and lacks some. This sample carries more than 250,000 clones, about 92% of them seen once, and the ten largest clones take roughly 0.51%. Sequences were derived from peripheral blood, sampled on day 0 of AZD1222 vaccination. Every receptor here comes from an adult in good health.

The chain combines TRBV5-1 with TRBJ2-2; no definite D call. Germline assignment: CDR1 SGHRS and CDR2 YFSETQ. The length of the CDR3 is 17 residues. V was shortened by 4 bases and J by 1 base, with 17 bases between the two germline ends. The CDR3 loop reads CASSPSVADLNTGELFF. The CDR3 DNA sequence: TGCGCCAGCAGCCCATCCGTAGCCGACCTGAACACCGGGGAGCTGTTTTTT.

This clone appeared once. The genes are TRBV19 and TRBJ2-1; D gene unclear. The germline gives CDR1 LNHDA, CDR2 SQIVND (reference sequence). CDR3 length: 15 amino acids. Trimming pared 10 bases from V and 4 bases from J, leaving 20 bases between. CDR3 bases: TGTGCCACCCGACTGGCTAGTTCACAATACAATGAGCAGTTCTTC. This translates into CATRLASSQYNEQFF. Full variable domain (missing parts from reference TRBV19 and TRBJ2-1): DGGITQSPKYLFRKEGQNVTLSCEQNLNHDAMYWYRQDPGQGLRLIYYSQIVNDFQKGDIAEGYSVSREKKESFPLTVTSAQKNPTAFYLCATRLASSQYNEQFFGPGTRLTVL.

Written as DNA, the CDR3 is TGTGCCAGCAGTCCACCCACCGGTGTGCAGTACTTC. This translates into CASSPPTGVQYF. V usage is TRBV12-3 or TRBV12-4 and J usage is TRBJ2-7; D not resolved. CDR3 length equals 12 residues. V was pared by 5 bases and J by 9 bases, with 14 bases between.

This rearrangement joins TRBV5-4 to TRBJ1-1, with D possibly matching TRBD1 (6 bases). V was clipped by 4 bases and J by 5 bases, with 18 bases between them. Germline V CDR1 and CDR2: SGHNT, YYREEE (reference sequence). The CDR3 spans 15 residues. The CDR3 spells CASSPSSGARTEAFF. The CDR3, as DNA: TGTGCCAGCAGCCCGAGCTCGGGGGCGAGGACTGAAGCTTTCTTT.

The chain couples TRBV5-1 to TRBJ2-7; 7 nucleotides agree with TRBD2. Looked up from germline, CDR1 is SGHRS and CDR2 is YFSETQ. The CDR3 covers 13 residues. With 5 bases clipped from V and 3 bases from J, the junction kept 5 bases outside the gene matches. The CDR3 region is CASRAGLFYEQYF. For the CDR3, the DNA is TGCGCCAGCAGAGCGGGACTCTTCTACGAGCAGTACTTC.

The chain carries TRBV7-8 and TRBJ2-1, with D possibly being TRBD2 (5 bases). V shed 1 base and J shed 8 bases, with 18 bases lying between them. Per the germline V gene, CDR1 is SGHVS and CDR2 is FQNEAQ. The CDR3 loop spans 16 amino acids. CDR3 sequence (DNA): TGTGCCAGCAGCTTAGACCTAGCCCGGGCGATACATGAGCAGTTCTTC. It is translated as CASSLDLARAIHEQFF.

The rearrangement uses TRBV19 and TRBJ2-7; maybe TRBD1 (7 bases). The CDR3 covers 15 residues. CDR1 is LNHDA, CDR2 SQIVND, per germline (reference sequence). V lost 1 base, J lost 2 bases, and 12 bases lay in between. The DNA for the CDR3 is TGTGCCAGTAGTATAGGTGGCAGGGGGGCCTACGAGCAGTACTTC. Its translation is CASSIGGRGAYEQYF.

The chain combines TRBV6-5 with TRBJ2-7; 7 bases line up with TRBD2. In germline, CDR1 is MNHEY, CDR2 SVGAGI. This CDR3 has 16 amino acids. The V segment lost 0 bases and the J segment 2 bases; nucleotides outside the gene matches: 7. As DNA, the CDR3 is TGTGCCAGCAGTTACTCGAGCCAGGGAGGGACCTACGAGCAGTACTTC. Translation gives CASSYSSQGGTYEQYF.

V usage is TRBV19 and J usage is TRBJ2-3; 8 positions match TRBD1. The length of the CDR3 is 13 residues. The germline gives CDR1 LNHDA, CDR2 SQIVND (reference sequence). The trim removed 6 bases at V and 6 bases at J, leaving 5 bases unmatched. CDR3 coding DNA: TGTGCCAGTAGGAGACAGGGGCTGGATACGCAGTATTTT. Translated, it gives CASRRQGLDTQYF.

J is TRBJ2-1 and V is TRBV28, with D maybe TRBD1 (5 bases). Germline V gene data show CDR1 as MDHEN and CDR2 as SYDVKM. The CDR3 is 16 amino acids. Trimming took off 1 base at V and 6 bases at J, with 16 bases between the two ends. The CDR3 protein is CASSLSIQVGSNEQFF. In DNA, the CDR3 is TGTGCCAGCAGTTTATCTATACAGGTCGGAAGCAATGAGCAGTTCTTC.

The gene calls are TRBV3-1 (or the pseudogene TRBV3-2) and TRBJ2-7; D not resolved. The V gene's germline CDR1 is LGHDT and CDR2 YNNKEL (reference sequence). The CDR3 consists of 12 residues. The V end lost 5 bases, the J end lost 6 bases, and 11 bases lay between the germline ends. CDR3 in amino acids: CASSSSDSEQYF. The CDR3 DNA reads as TGTGCCAGCAGCTCCTCCGATAGCGAGCAGTACTTC.

V is TRBV19 and J is TRBJ1-4, with 7 bases that match TRBD1. Germline CDR1 LNHDA, CDR2 SQIVND (reference sequence). CDR3 length: 14 amino acids. Trimming removed 3 bases from V and 7 bases from J; junction bases left unmatched: 5. CDR3 nucleotides: TGTGCCAGTAGTATCACCGGGACAGTTGAAAAACTGTTTTTT. Translating it yields CASSITGTVEKLFF.

The V call is TRBV18, the J call TRBJ2-7; D call uncertain. Germline lookup yields CDR1 KGHSH and CDR2 LQKENI. The V gene lost 0 bases and the J gene lost 6 bases, with 12 bases spanning the gap. This CDR3 comprises 14 residues. This CDR3 reads CASSPPMTPGEQYF. The CDR3 DNA follows: TGTGCCAGCTCACCACCGATGACCCCCGGCGAGCAGTACTTC.

This chain links TRBV12-3 or TRBV12-4 with TRBJ1-2; possible D gene TRBD1, 5 bases. V was cut by 5 bases and J by 4 bases, with 11 bases left in between. The length of the CDR3 is 13 residues. The CDR3 spells CASSLGPRYGYTF. In nucleotides, the CDR3 is TGTGCCAGCAGTCTGGGGCCTCGCTATGGCTACACCTTC.

J is TRBJ2-3 and V is TRBV6-4; TRBD1 matches 7 bases. The CDR3 has 15 amino acids. The V segment lost 6 bases and the J segment 4 bases; nucleotides outside the gene matches: 10. CDR1 is MRHNA and CDR2 is SNTAGT in the germline V gene. For the CDR3, the DNA is TGTGCCAGCAGCCCAGACAGGGCGCGAGCAGATACGCAGTATTTT. This encodes CASSPDRARADTQYF.

This clone was picked up one time. The chain recombines TRBV4-1 with TRBJ2-1; D ambiguous. V was cut by 1 base and J by 0 bases, with 7 bases left in between. Germline V CDR1 and CDR2: MGHRA, YSYEKL. CDR3 length equals 15 residues. The CDR3 DNA reads TGCGCCAGCAGCCAAGTCGAGAGCTCCTACAATGAGCAGTTCTTC. Translated: CASSQVESSYNEQFF.

This chain uses TRBV19 with TRBJ1-1; the D gene is possibly TRBD1 (5 bases). CDR1 LNHDA and CDR2 SQIVND come from the germline V gene (reference sequence). There are 15 residues in the CDR3. The V end lost 5 bases, the J end lost 0 bases, and 13 bases lay between the germline ends. CDR3 sequence (DNA): TGTGCCAGTAGTTATGGTGGAGGGGTGAACACTGAAGCTTTCTTT. It specifies CASSYGGGVNTEAFF.

The J gene is TRBJ2-7, the V gene TRBV6-5; perhaps D is TRBD1 or TRBD2 (5 bases each). V shed 2 bases and J shed 3 bases, with 11 bases lying between them. CDR3 length: 14 amino acids. CDR1 is MNHEY, CDR2 SVGAGI, per germline. The CDR3 nucleotides are TGTGCCAGCAGTTACAACGGGGCTCACTACGAGCAGTACTTC. Translation: CASSYNGAHYEQYF.

In its sample, this clone was seen once. This chain joins TRBV5-1 and TRBJ1-2; possibly TRBD1 for D (5 bases). Per the germline V gene, CDR1 is SGHRS and CDR2 is YFSETQ. V was clipped by 5 bases and J by 8 bases, with 10 bases between them. This CDR3 has 11 residues. This CDR3 is CASRRDRGYTF. The DNA of the CDR3 is TGCGCCAGCAGAAGGGACCGCGGCTACACCTTC.

The chain couples TRBV11-2 to TRBJ2-7, with a weak D call TRBD1 (5 bases). The V gene's germline CDR1 is SGHAT and CDR2 FQNNGV. The CDR3 has 14 amino acids. V was cut by 7 bases and J by 0 bases, with 13 bases left in between. The CDR3 DNA follows: TGTGCCAGCACCTCCGTTGACAGCTCCTACGAGCAGTACTTC. Its protein product is CASTSVDSSYEQYF.